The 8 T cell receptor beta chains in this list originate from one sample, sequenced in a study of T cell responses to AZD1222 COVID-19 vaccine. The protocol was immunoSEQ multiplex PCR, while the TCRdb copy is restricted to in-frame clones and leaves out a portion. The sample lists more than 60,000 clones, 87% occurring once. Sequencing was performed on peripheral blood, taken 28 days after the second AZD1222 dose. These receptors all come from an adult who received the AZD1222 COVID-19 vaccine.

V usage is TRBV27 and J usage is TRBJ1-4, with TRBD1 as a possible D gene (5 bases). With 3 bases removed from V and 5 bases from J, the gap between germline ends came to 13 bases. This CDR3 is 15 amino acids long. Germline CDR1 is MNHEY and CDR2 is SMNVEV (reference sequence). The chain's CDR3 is CASSFLTDKNEKLFF. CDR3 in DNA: TGTGCCAGCAGTTTTTTGACAGACAAAAATGAAAAACTGTTTTTT. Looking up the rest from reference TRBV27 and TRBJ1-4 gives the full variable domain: EAQVTQNPRYLITVTGKKLTVTCSQNMNHEYMSWYRQDPGLGLRQIYYSMNVEVTDKGDVPEGYKVSRKEKRNFPLILESPSPNQTSLYFCASSFLTDKNEKLFFGSGTQLSVL.

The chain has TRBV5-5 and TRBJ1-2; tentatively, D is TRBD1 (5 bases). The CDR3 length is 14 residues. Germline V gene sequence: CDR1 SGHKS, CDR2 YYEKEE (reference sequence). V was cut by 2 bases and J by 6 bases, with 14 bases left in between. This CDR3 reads CASSLDEGQDGYTF. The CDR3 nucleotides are TGTGCCAGCAGCTTAGACGAGGGGCAGGATGGCTACACCTTC.

CDR3 sequence reads: CAWIGTGQETQYF. CDR3 DNA sequence: TGTGCCTGGATCGGGACAGGCCAAGAGACCCAGTACTTC. The chain employs TRBV30 and TRBJ2-5, with 8 bases lining up with TRBD1. CDR1 and CDR2 from the germline V gene are GTSNPN and SVGIG (reference sequence). V gave up 4 bases and J gave up 1 base; unmatched junction bases: 2. The CDR3 runs 13 residues. The variable domain in full, completed from reference TRBV30 and TRBJ2-5, reads SQTIHQWPATLVQPVGSPLSLECTVEGTSNPNLYWYRQAAGRGLQLLFYSVGIGQISSEVPQNLSASRPQDRQFILSSKKLLLSDSGFYLCAWIGTGQETQYFGPGTRLLVL.

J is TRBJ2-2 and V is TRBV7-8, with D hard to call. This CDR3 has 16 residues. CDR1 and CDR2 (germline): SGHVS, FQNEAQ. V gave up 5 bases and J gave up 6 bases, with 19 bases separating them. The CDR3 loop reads CASSRIESLLAGELFF. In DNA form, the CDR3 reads TGTGCCAGCAGCCGGATCGAAAGTCTTCTGGCCGGGGAGCTGTTTTTT.

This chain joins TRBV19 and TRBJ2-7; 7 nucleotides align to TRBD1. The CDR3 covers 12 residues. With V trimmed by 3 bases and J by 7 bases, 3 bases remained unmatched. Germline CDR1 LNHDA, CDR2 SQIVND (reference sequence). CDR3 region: CASSIDRVEQYF. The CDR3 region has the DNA TGTGCCAGTAGTATCGACAGGGTAGAGCAGTACTTC.

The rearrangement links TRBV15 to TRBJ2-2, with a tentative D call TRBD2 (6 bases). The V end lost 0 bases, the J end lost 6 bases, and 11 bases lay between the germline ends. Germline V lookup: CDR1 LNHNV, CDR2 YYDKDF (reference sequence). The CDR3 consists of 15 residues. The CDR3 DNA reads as TGTGCCACCAGCAGAGAGGCGGGGCAGGCCGGGGAGCTGTTTTTT. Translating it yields CATSREAGQAGELFF.

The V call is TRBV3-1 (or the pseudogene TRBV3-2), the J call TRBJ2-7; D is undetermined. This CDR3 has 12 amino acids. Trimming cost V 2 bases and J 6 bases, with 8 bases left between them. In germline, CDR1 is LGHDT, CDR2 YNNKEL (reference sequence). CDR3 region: CASSQLATEQYF. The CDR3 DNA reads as TGTGCCAGCAGCCAATTGGCTACCGAGCAGTACTTC.

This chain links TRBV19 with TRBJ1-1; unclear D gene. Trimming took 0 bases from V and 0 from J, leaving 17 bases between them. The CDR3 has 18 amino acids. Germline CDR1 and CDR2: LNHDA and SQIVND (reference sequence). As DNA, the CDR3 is TGTGCCAGTAGTATAGATCTTTGGACGGAGGATATGAACACTGAAGCTTTCTTT. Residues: CASSIDLWTEDMNTEAFF.